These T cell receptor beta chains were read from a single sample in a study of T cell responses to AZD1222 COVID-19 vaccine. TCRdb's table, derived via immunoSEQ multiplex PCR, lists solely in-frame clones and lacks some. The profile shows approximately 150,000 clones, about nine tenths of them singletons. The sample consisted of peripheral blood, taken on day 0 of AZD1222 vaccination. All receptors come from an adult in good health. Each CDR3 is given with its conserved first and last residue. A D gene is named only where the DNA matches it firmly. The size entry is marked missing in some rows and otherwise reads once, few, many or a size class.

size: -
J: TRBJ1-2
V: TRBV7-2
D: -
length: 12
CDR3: CASSLGAHGYTF
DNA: TGTGCCAGCAGCTTAGGGGCCCATGGCTACACCTTC

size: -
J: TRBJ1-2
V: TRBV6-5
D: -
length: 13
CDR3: CASSYGGGYGYTF
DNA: TGTGCCAGCAGTTACGGAGGGGGCTATGGCTACACCTTC

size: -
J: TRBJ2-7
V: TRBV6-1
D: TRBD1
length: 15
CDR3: CASSEPGQGLYEQYF
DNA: TGTGCCAGCAGTGAACCGGGACAGGGGCTCTACGAGCAGTACTTC

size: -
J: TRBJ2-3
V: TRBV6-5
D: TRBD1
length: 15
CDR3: CASSWGQVSTDTQYF
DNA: TGTGCCAGCAGTTGGGGACAGGTTTCGACAGATACGCAGTATTTT

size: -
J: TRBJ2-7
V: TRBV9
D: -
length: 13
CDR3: CASSGEGVGEQYF
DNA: TGTGCCAGCAGCGGCGAAGGTGTTGGCGAGCAGTACTTC

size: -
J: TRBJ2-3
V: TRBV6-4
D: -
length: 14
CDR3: CASSVSASTDTQYF
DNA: TGTGCCAGCAGTGTTTCCGCGTCCACAGATACGCAGTATTTT

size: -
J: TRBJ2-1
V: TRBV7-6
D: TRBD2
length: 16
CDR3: CASSWGLAGRHGEQFF
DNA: TGTGCCAGCAGCTGGGGACTAGCGGGGCGTCACGGTGAGCAGTTCTTC

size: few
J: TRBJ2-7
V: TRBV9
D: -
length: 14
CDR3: CASSPPTPGSEQYF
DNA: TGTGCCAGCAGCCCCCCCACTCCAGGCAGCGAGCAGTACTTC

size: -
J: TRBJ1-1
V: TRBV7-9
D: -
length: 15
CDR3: CASLILRQLNTEAFF
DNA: TGTGCCAGCCTTATTCTTCGACAGCTGAACACTGAAGCTTTCTTT

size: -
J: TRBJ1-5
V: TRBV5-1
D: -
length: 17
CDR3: CASSPLGQGASNQPQHF
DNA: TGCGCCAGCAGCCCCCTAGGGCAGGGCGCAAGCAATCAGCCCCAGCATTTT

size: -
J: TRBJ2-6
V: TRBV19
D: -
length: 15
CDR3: CASRGRGPGANVLTF
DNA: TGTGCCAGTAGGGGGCGGGGGCCTGGGGCCAACGTCCTGACTTTC

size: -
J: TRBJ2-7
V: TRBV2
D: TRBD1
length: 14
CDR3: CASNLDRGPLEQYF
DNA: TGTGCCAGCAACCTGGACAGGGGACCCCTCGAGCAGTACTTC

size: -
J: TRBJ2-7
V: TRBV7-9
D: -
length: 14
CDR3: CASSFNQGSGEQYF
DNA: TGTGCCAGCAGCTTTAATCAGGGCTCGGGTGAGCAGTACTTC

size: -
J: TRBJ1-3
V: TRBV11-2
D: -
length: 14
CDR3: CASNPRASGNTIYF
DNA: TGTGCCAGCAACCCGCGGGCCTCTGGAAACACCATATATTTT

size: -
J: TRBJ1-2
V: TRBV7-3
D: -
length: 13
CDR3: CASSLGQNYGYTF
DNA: TGTGCCAGCAGCTTAGGACAAAACTATGGCTACACCTTC

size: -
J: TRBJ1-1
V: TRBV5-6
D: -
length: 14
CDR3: CASSYGGGDTEAFF
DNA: TGTGCCAGCAGCTACGGCGGGGGGGACACTGAAGCTTTCTTT

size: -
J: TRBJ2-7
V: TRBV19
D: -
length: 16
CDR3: CASSPTGRGRGYEQYF
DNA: TGTGCCAGTAGTCCCACCGGACGAGGGCGCGGGTACGAGCAGTACTTC

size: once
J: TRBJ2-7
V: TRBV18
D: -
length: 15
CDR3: CASSPTPTNAYEQYF
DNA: TGTGCCAGCTCACCTACCCCGACAAACGCCTACGAGCAGTACTTC

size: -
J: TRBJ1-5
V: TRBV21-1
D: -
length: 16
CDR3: CASSKARDGINQPQHF
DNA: TGTGCCAGCAGCAAAGCACGGGACGGGATCAATCAGCCCCAGCATTTT

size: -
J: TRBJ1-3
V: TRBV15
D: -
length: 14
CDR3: CATSREQGGNTIYF
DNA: TGTGCCACCAGCAGAGAACAGGGTGGAAACACCATATATTTT

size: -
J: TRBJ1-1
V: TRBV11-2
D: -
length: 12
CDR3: CASSSGQREAFF
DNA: TGTGCCAGCAGCTCTGGACAGCGTGAAGCTTTCTTT

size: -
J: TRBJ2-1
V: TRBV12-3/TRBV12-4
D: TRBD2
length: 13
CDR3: CASGTSGGNEQFF
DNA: TGTGCCAGCGGGACTAGCGGAGGGAATGAGCAGTTCTTC

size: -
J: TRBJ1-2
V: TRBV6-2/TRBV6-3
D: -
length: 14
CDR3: CASSYNHRVSDYTF
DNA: TGTGCCAGCAGTTACAATCATCGAGTTTCTGACTACACCTTC

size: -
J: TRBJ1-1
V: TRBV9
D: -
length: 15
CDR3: CASNPGPGPQREAFF
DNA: TGTGCCAGCAACCCTGGCCCGGGACCTCAAAGGGAAGCTTTCTTT

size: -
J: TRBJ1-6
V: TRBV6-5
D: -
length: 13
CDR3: CASRTGISTPLHF
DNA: TGTGCCAGCAGAACAGGGATTAGTACACCCCTCCACTTT

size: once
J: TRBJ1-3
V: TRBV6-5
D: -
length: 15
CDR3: CASRGGQYSGNTIYF
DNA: TGTGCCAGCAGGGGCGGACAGTACTCTGGAAACACCATATATTTT

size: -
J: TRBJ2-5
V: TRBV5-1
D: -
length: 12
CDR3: CASSLLAETQYF
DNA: TGCGCCAGCAGCTTGCTAGCGGAGACCCAGTACTTC

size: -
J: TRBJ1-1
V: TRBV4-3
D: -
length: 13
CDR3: CASSEGQNTEAFF
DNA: TGCGCCAGCAGCGAGGGACAGAACACTGAAGCTTTCTTT

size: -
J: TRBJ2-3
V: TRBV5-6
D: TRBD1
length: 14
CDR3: CASSLGTGDLVTYF
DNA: TGTGCCAGCAGCTTGGGGACAGGGGACCTCGTTACATATTTT

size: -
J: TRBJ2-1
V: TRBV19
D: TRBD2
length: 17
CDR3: CASSIDWGTGRGYEQFF
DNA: TGTGCCAGTAGTATAGATTGGGGGACGGGGAGGGGCTATGAGCAGTTCTTC

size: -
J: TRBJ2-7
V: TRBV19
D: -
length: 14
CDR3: CASSTSQGSYEQYF
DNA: TGTGCCAGTAGTACCTCACAGGGTAGCTACGAGCAGTACTTC

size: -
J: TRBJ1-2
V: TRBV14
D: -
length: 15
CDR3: CASSQARLDSDGYTF
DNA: TGTGCCAGCAGCCAAGCACGCCTGGACAGCGATGGCTACACCTTC

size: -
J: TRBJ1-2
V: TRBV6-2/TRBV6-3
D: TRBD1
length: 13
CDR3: CASSAGQVYGYTF
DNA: TGTGCCAGCAGTGCGGGACAGGTCTATGGCTACACCTTC

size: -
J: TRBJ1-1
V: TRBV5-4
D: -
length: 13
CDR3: CASSLGGDTEAFF
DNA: TGTGCCAGCAGCTTGGGGGGGGACACTGAAGCTTTCTTT

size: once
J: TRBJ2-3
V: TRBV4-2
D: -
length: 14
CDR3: CASTSGASTDTQYF
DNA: TGTGCCAGCACCTCGGGGGCGAGCACAGATACGCAGTATTTT

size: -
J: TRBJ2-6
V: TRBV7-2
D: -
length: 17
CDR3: CASSLPGGDPGANVLTF
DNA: TGTGCCAGCAGCTTGCCGGGTGGCGATCCTGGGGCCAACGTCCTGACTTTC

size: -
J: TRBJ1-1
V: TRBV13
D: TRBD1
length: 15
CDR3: CASSLVDRGRTEAFF
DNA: TGTGCCAGCAGCTTAGTTGACAGGGGGCGGACTGAAGCTTTCTTT

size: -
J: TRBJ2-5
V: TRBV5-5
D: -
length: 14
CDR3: CASSSSASQETQYF
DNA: TGTGCCAGCAGTTCCTCGGCCAGCCAAGAGACCCAGTACTTC

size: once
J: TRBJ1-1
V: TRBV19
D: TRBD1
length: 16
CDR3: CASSNLGQGAFSEAFF
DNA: TGTGCCAGTAGTAATCTAGGCCAGGGGGCTTTTTCTGAAGCTTTCTTT

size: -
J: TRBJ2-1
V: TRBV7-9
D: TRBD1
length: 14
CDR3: CASSTDRGPNEQFF
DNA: TGTGCCAGCAGTACGGACAGGGGCCCCAATGAGCAGTTCTTC

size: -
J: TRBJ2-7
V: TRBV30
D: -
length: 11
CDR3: CAWSVSGEQYF
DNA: TGTGCCTGGAGTGTATCCGGCGAGCAGTACTTC

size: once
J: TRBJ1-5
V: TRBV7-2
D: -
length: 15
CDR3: CASSLAAQTGQPQHF
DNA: TGTGCCAGCAGCTTAGCGGCCCAGACTGGTCAGCCCCAGCATTTT

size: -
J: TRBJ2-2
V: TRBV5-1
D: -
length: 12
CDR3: CASSLVGGELFF
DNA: TGCGCCAGCAGCTTGGTTGGCGGGGAGCTGTTTTTT

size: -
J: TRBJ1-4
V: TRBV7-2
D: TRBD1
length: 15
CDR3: CASSFRQGVGEKLFF
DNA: TGTGCCAGCAGCTTTAGACAGGGAGTAGGTGAAAAACTGTTTTTT

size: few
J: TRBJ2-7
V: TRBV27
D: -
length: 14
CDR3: CASSSGTNRGEQYF
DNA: TGTGCCAGCAGCTCCGGGACGAACCGGGGGGAGCAGTACTTC

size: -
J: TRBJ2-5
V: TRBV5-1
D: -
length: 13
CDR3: CASGRAEQETQYF
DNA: TGCGCCAGCGGGAGAGCGGAACAAGAGACCCAGTACTTC

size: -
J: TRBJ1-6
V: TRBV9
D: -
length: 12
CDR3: CASSLSGSPLHF
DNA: TGTGCCAGCAGTCTCAGCGGGTCACCCCTCCACTTT

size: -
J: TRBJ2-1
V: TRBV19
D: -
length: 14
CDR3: CASSIGPLNNEQFF
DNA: TGTGCCAGTAGTATAGGACCTCTAAACAATGAGCAGTTCTTC

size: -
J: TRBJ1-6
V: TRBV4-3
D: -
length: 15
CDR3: CASSQDRGRDSPLHF
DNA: TGCGCCAGCAGCCAAGATCGAGGCCGCGATTCACCCCTCCACTTT

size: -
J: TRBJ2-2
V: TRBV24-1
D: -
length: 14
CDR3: CATSDPSWAGELFF
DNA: TGTGCCACCAGTGACCCCAGCTGGGCCGGGGAGCTGTTTTTT

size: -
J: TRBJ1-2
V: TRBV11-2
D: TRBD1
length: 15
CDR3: CASSLDRGQGYGYTF
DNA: TGTGCCAGCAGCTTAGATCGAGGACAGGGCTATGGCTACACCTTC

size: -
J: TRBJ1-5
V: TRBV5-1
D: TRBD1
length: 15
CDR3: CASSSGGQNNQPQHF
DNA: TGCGCCAGCAGCTCAGGGGGACAGAACAATCAGCCCCAGCATTTT

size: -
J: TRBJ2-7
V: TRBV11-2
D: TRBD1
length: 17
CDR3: CASSLGWLGQSAYEQYF
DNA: TGTGCCAGCAGCTTAGGGTGGCTGGGACAGTCGGCCTACGAGCAGTACTTC

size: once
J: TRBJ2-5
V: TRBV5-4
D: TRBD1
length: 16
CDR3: CASSLGDRGFSETQYF
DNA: TGTGCCAGCAGCCTTGGAGACAGGGGGTTTTCGGAGACCCAGTACTTC

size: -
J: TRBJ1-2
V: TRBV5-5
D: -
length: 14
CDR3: CASSSSNVGYGYTF
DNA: TGTGCCAGCAGCTCCTCTAACGTAGGCTATGGCTACACCTTC

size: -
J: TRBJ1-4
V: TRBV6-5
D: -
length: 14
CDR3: CASSYGQTTEKLFF
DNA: TGTGCCAGCAGTTATGGTCAGACGACCGAAAAACTGTTTTTT

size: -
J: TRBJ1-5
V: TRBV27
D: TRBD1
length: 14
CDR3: CASSRTGIDQPQHF
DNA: TGTGCCAGCAGTCGGACAGGAATAGATCAGCCCCAGCATTTT